This T cell receptor (beta chain) was obtained from a study of Ad26.COV2.S vaccination and SARS-CoV-2 variants (dated by TCRdb to the early 2020s). Study-wide context: Vaccine-arm donors came from COV1001, a multicentre, randomized, double-blind, placebo-controlled phase I-IIa trial of Ad26.COV2.S in healthy adults. TCRbeta repertoire sequencing was used to assess the specificity and breadth of SARS-CoV-2-reactive T cell receptors after Ad26.COV2.S vaccination. Investigators did not know the trial group allocation while performing experiments and assessing outcomes. Ad26.COV2.S was given intramuscularly at 5x10^10 or 1x10^11 viral particles, as a single shot or as two shots 56 days apart. Trial participants were randomized into five groups of five, in which low-dose or high-dose Ad26.COV2.S was given once or twice, or placebo was given on both occasions. The TCR-sequenced set comprised around 32 samples: approximately 20 Ad26.COV2.S vaccine recipients, 5 placebo recipients and 8 SARS-CoV-2 convalescent individuals. Points the paper makes about the study in general: It was noted by the authors that total T cell responses may have been underestimated by the TCR breadth and depth analyses. Comparable non-spike TCR breadth was observed between vaccine and placebo recipients, consistent with only spike being contained in the vaccine. The study lacked the statistical power to compare responses across vaccine doses or regimens. After vaccination, spike-specific CD8+ and CD4+ T cell responses were reported to show substantial breadth. Spike-specific TCR breadth was higher in Ad26.COV2.S recipients than in placebo recipients (P = 0.0014).

Notes on this clone: Its antigen remains undetermined. No quality values exist for individual bases; no much larger clone is one base distant.

V was cut back by 3 bases and J by 3 bases, leaving a gap of 14 bases between them. Including cysteine and phenylalanine, the CDR3 has 15 amino acids. The retained sequence is limited to the CDR3, 45 bases, with the frame set at the first base. CDR1 ENHRY and CDR2 SYGVKD are derived from the germline V gene. TCRbeta CDR3 regions were sequenced with the immunoSEQ Assay. After extraction, genomic DNA underwent amplification by bias-controlled multiplex PCR, followed by high-throughput sequencing. The paper's data handling went like this. To quantify the absolute abundance of each unique TCRbeta CDR3 region, sequences were collapsed and filtered. T cell fraction was estimated by normalizing TCRbeta template counts to usable DNA, which was measured by amplifying reference genes present in all nucleated cells. Repertoire TCRs were annotated as SARS-CoV-2-specific by exact matching of V gene, CDR3 amino acid sequence and J gene to a known reactive TCR set. The reference SARS-CoV-2 TCR set came from MIRA and was filtered for enrichment in COVID-19-positive ImmuneCODE repertoires, removing public or cross-reactive TCRs. Using the MIRA antigens, annotated TCRs were further analysed by specific ORF or by position within an ORF. Breadth was defined as the number of annotated unique rearrangements divided by the total number of unique productive rearrangements, and depth was defined as the summed frequency of the annotated unique rearrangements. Two-sided Wilcoxon rank-sum tests were applied when comparing TCR breadth between groups. Sourced from immuneACCESS, this table was stored by TCRdb with only in-frame sequences that have V and J called. A share of the clones is absent; for the studies checked, an unresolved V gene accounts for under half, and the remainder has no known explanation. Clone size and the V and J calls come from that table; the DNA yielded D and trimming. The sample table contains about 480,000 clones; only one count was recorded for 87% of them. 9.5% to 15% of the sample rests with the top ten.

The treatment or condition label for this specimen denotes: around 19 received Ad26.COV2.S at low or high dose, single or two shots; several received placebo; per-sample allocation not given. Repertoires of vaccine and placebo recipients were sequenced from samples collected on day 63 after the first injection. Cohort 1b enrolled about 25 adults aged 18-55 years at a single site in Boston, USA, between 29 July and 7 August 2020. Ad26.COV2.S was a replication-incompetent adenovirus type 26 vector that expressed a prefusion-stabilized SARS-CoV-2 spike protein derived from the original Wuhan strain. The material sequenced was peripheral blood, taken in a trial of Ad26.COV2.S vaccine versus placebo. This receptor was obtained from a person between 18 and 60 years old who received the Ad26.COV2.S COVID-19 vaccine or a placebo. The chain uses TRBV10-3 and TRBJ1-1; TRBD1 is possibly the D segment (5 matching bases). The DNA sequence is given as TGTGCCATCAGTGACCCGGGAGGGACGCACACTGAAGCTTTCTTT. Translated, it gives CAISDPGGTHTEAFF.